The source of this T cell receptor (beta chain) is a study of blood T cell repertoires in COVID-19 (dated by TCRdb to 2020 to 2021). A note on the overall study: Collaborator samples came from the United States, Italy and Spain and covered acute and convalescent phases of COVID-19. Deeply sampled blood TCRbeta repertoires from subjects exposed to, actively infected with, or recovered from COVID-19 were included in the dataset. The repertoires were released in a freely available public database meant as a resource for research on the immune response to SARS-CoV-2. The samples were drawn from two sources: the first 160 participants of the ongoing ImmuneRACE study, and 1,254 subjects contributed by 6 global collaborators. Where available, HLA class I and class II types were obtained from metadata supplied by the sample provider rather than from assay-based typing. The sample metadata nearly always contained a de-identified subject ID, COVID-19 status, age in years and sex. The prospective study material was composed of cDNA or gDNA derived from T cells, B-cell-depleted T cells, or PBMCs.

Whole blood was collected in K2EDTA tubes by collaborating institutions according to the institutions' own protocols. For TCRbeta analysis, collaborators shipped samples in one of three forms: frozen whole blood, isolated PBMCs, or DNA extracted from either of those sample types. The germline V gene (reference sequence) provides CDR1 SEHNR and CDR2 FQNEAQ. A distance of 15 bases separates the germline ends of V and J, which lose 1 base and 12 bases respectively. Reading from cysteine to phenylalanine, the CDR3 counts 13 amino acids. Just the 39-base CDR3 DNA is kept, in frame starting at base 1. Study-level results and caveats: How much clinical and demographic metadata was included differed by source and by participant, and the metadata was provided uncurated.

Points on this clone: Its binding antigen is unknown. No much larger clonotype is one base removed from it; base qualities were not supplied.

TCRbeta CDR3 regions were amplified from genomic DNA using the immunoSEQ Assay, a bias-controlled multiplex PCR. Regarding the original processing steps: The number of nucleated cells in each sample was estimated from the amplification of reference gene primers within the assay. Sequence reads were collapsed and filtered to measure the absolute abundance of every unique TCRbeta CDR3 rearrangement. For each sample, productive Simpson clonality was calculated by taking the square root of Simpson's diversity index across productive rearrangements. The immuneACCESS repertoire file appears here via TCRdb, limited to in-frame rearrangements. These files lack a portion of the clones; in checked studies, under half of the deficit traces to unresolved V genes, and the cause of the others is not known. V and J calls and clone size are copied from that table; D and trimming were computed from the DNA. For this sample there are some 150,000 clones; approximately 80% appear just once. The ten largest clones take up approximately 9.5% of the sample.

The TCR sequence derives from a woman older than 75 in a cohort sampled during active or convalescent COVID-19. Specimen: peripheral blood. The chain joins TRBV7-9 to TRBJ1-1, and TRBD1 may be the D gene, going by 5 matching bases. The DNA sequence follows: TGTGCCAGCAGCTTAGAGGTTCGGGGGAAGACTTTCTTT. It encodes CASSLEVRGKTFF.